The clone carrying this T cell receptor beta chain was observed many times. What it recognizes is unknown. The sample originates from a study of molecular identifiers for immune sequencing clone quantification. Study findings and constraints: Identical TCR molecules that share a barcode could lead to an underestimation of highly expanded clone sizes. Under 1% of molecules in naive cells, but over 97% of effector molecules, belonged to clones above 20 RNA copies.

Trimming at V came to 4 bases and at J to 3 bases, leaving 9 bases not matched to a gene. The CDR3 consists of 15 residues. The germline gives CDR1 SGHNT, CDR2 YYREEE (reference sequence). TCRdb reanalysed the PCR reads using MiXCR and keeps one entry per CDR3 protein. The sample yields over 550,000 distinct CDR3 sequences, about 25% seen once. The clonotype was recovered from a human donor in good health. Some libraries in this study had Jurkat cell RNA spiked in. The rearrangement joins TRBV5-4 to TRBJ2-7; TRBD2 matches at 8 bases. Sequencing was done on a sample of naive CD8+ T cells from blood, with Jurkat cell RNA spiked in. Subset in this sample: FACS-sorted CD8+CD4-CCR7+CD45RA+ naive T cells. CDR3 in amino acids: CASSRRGAVDYEQYF. The CDR3 region has the DNA TGTGCCAGCAGCCGGCGGGGGGCGGTTGACTACGAGCAGTACTTC.